What follows are 23 T cell receptor beta chains derived from one specimen sequenced in a study of OX40 agonist ivuxolimab in advanced cancers. Clones were read by immunoSEQ multiplex PCR, and TCRdb kept only the in-frame ones, dropping some. The table includes 65,000 to 70,000 clones, 75% to 90% detected once. This specimen consisted of CD4+ or CD8+ T cells sorted from blood, obtained in a trial of the OX40 agonist ivuxolimab. The origin of the receptors is an adult with an advanced solid tumor such as melanoma, head and neck, liver or kidney cancer.

This chain joins TRBV6-5 and TRBJ1-5; maybe TRBD1 (5 bases). The CDR3 loop spans 15 amino acids. V was trimmed by 0 bases and J by 5 bases, leaving 11 bases between them. Germline CDR1 and CDR2: MNHEY and SVGAGI. This chain's CDR3 is CASSYSRGGHQPQHF. Here the CDR3 DNA reads TGTGCCAGCAGTTACTCGAGGGGTGGGCATCAGCCCCAGCATTTT.

This clone is medium-sized. The chain combines TRBV28 with TRBJ1-6; D uncertain. V gave up 8 bases and J gave up 7 bases, with 15 bases separating them. The germline gives CDR1 MDHEN, CDR2 SYDVKM. This CDR3 comprises 14 residues. The CDR3 region is CASASKLGNSPLHF. CDR3 in DNA: TGTGCCAGCGCATCCAAACTGGGAAATTCACCCCTCCACTTT.

CDR3 region: CASSLRRAGRGGDTQYF. The CDR3 coding sequence is TGTGCCAGCAGCCTTAGAAGGGCGGGACGGGGAGGAGATACGCAGTATTTT. This chain uses TRBV7-6 with TRBJ2-3, with TRBD2 as a possible D gene (6 bases). From germline, CDR1 is SGHVS and CDR2 FNYEAQ. V was clipped by 5 bases and J by 5 bases, with 23 bases between them. This CDR3 is 17 amino acids long.

This clone appeared a few times. The J gene is TRBJ1-1, the V gene TRBV29-1, with D maybe TRBD1 (6 bases). The V gene lost 2 bases and the J gene lost 10 bases, with 11 bases spanning the gap. Germline CDR1 and CDR2: SQVTM and ANQGSEA. CDR3 size: 11 residues. In DNA, the CDR3 is TGCAGCGTTGAAATCGGCAGGGGAGCTTTCTTT. Encoded protein: CSVEIGRGAFF. Full variable domain (outside the CDR3, taken from reference TRBV29-1 and TRBJ1-1): SAVISQKPSRDICQRGTSLTIQCQVDSQVTMMFWYRQQPGQSLTLIATANQGSEATYESGFVIDKFPISRPNLTFSTLTVSNMSPEDSSIYLCSVEIGRGAFFGQGTRLTVV.

This clone was counted ten times or more. The DNA of the CDR3 is TGCAGCGTGGGACAGCTTAATCAGCCCCAGCATTTT. This encodes CSVGQLNQPQHF. The chain employs TRBV29-1 and TRBJ1-5; 7 bases agree with TRBD1. The CDR3 extends over 12 amino acids. CDR1 and CDR2 from the germline V gene are SQVTM and ANQGSEA. V was pared by 6 bases and J by 4 bases, with 3 bases of the junction left unmatched.

The chain links TRBV19 to TRBJ2-2; D may match TRBD1 or TRBD2 (5 bases each). CDR3 length: 15 residues. The V and J ends lost 3 bases and 4 bases respectively, with 12 bases between them. Germline assignment: CDR1 LNHDA and CDR2 SQIVND (reference sequence). The CDR3 coding sequence is TGTGCCAGTAGTATGTTTCGGGGCCGCACCGGGGAGCTGTTTTTT. This gives the protein CASSMFRGRTGELFF. Using reference TRBV19 and TRBJ2-2 for the parts outside the CDR3, the full variable domain is DGGITQSPKYLFRKEGQNVTLSCEQNLNHDAMYWYRQDPGQGLRLIYYSQIVNDFQKGDIAEGYSVSREKKESFPLTVTSAQKNPTAFYLCASSMFRGRTGELFFGEGSRLTVL.

The chain uses TRBV6-4 and TRBJ2-7; 10 positions agree with TRBD2. The CDR3 length is 18 residues. V dropped 5 bases and J dropped 0; count of bases not matched to a gene: 13. Per the germline V gene, CDR1 is MRHNA and CDR2 is SNTAGT. The CDR3: CASSPPWASGRPSYEQYF. CDR3 in DNA: TGTGCCAGCAGTCCCCCGTGGGCTAGCGGGAGACCCTCCTACGAGCAGTACTTC.

This clone has a handful of counts. The V gene is TRBV28, the J gene TRBJ1-3; TRBD1 might be the D (5 bases). Germline values: CDR1 MDHEN, CDR2 SYDVKM. Trimming removed 6 bases from V and 0 bases from J, with 15 bases in between. This CDR3 region has 16 residues. CDR3 sequence reads: CASRATGTVSGNTIYF. The DNA of the CDR3 is TGTGCCAGCAGGGCCACCGGGACGGTCTCTGGAAACACCATATATTTT.

The chain recombines TRBV6-6 with TRBJ1-2, with TRBD1 matching over 9 bases. V shed 0 bases, J shed 8 bases, and the junction held 4 bases outside the gene matches. This CDR3 is built from 14 residues. Germline CDR1 and CDR2: MNHNY and SVGAGI (reference sequence). DNA for the CDR3: TGTGCCAGCAGTTACTCCTTGACAGGGGGGGGCTACACCTTC. This translates into CASSYSLTGGGYTF.

The chain combines TRBV5-1 with TRBJ1-1, with a tentative D call TRBD1 (5 bases). The length of the CDR3 is 13 residues. V lost 0 bases and J 5 bases, leaving 8 bases between the germline ends. Germline V gene sequence: CDR1 SGHRS, CDR2 YFSETQ. This chain's CDR3 is CASSLAGQTEAFF. In nucleotides, the CDR3 is TGCGCCAGCAGCTTGGCCGGACAAACTGAAGCTTTCTTT. Using reference TRBV5-1 and TRBJ1-1 for the parts outside the CDR3, the full variable domain is KAGVTQTPRYLIKTRGQQVTLSCSPISGHRSVSWYQQTPGQGLQFLFEYFSETQRNKGNFPGRFSGRQFSNSRSEMNVSTLELGDSALYLCASSLAGQTEAFFGQGTRLTVV.

This sequence joins TRBV5-5 and TRBJ2-5, with D uncertain. Germline-derived CDR1 and CDR2 are SGHKS and YYEKEE (reference sequence). The CDR3 contains 13 residues. Trimming stripped 2 bases from V and 1 base from J, with 6 bases between. CDR3 residues: CASSFLGQETQYF. The CDR3 DNA sequence: TGTGCCAGCAGCTTCCTCGGCCAAGAGACCCAGTACTTC.

This sequence joins TRBV7-2 and TRBJ2-5, with D unclear. Germline V gene sequence: CDR1 SGHTA, CDR2 FQGNSA. Deletions cut 5 bases from V and 4 bases from J, with 8 bases between. This CDR3 spans 12 amino acids. CDR3 loop: CASSRPGETQYF. The CDR3 DNA is TGTGCCAGCAGCCGGCCGGGAGAGACCCAGTACTTC.

This clone was detected a few times. This rearrangement joins TRBV5-6 to TRBJ1-1, with 7 positions matching TRBD1. The V gene's germline CDR1 is SGHDT and CDR2 YYEEEE. V lost 7 bases and J lost 1; bases outside the gene matches: 7. This CDR3 comprises 14 residues. In DNA form, the CDR3 reads TGTGCCAGCGTCCAGACAGGGAGGAACACTGAAGCTTTCTTT. Residues: CASVQTGRNTEAFF.

The CDR3 region has the DNA TGTGCCAGCAGTGAAGGGACAGGGACCTCCTATAATTCACCCCTCCACTTT. It is translated as CASSEGTGTSYNSPLHF. V usage is TRBV25-1 and J usage is TRBJ1-6; TRBD1 aligns across 9 bases. Germline lookup yields CDR1 MGHDK and CDR2 SYGVNS. The trim removed 2 bases at V and 0 bases at J, leaving 2 bases unmatched. The CDR3 is 17 residues long. Complete variable domain (other parts from reference TRBV25-1 and TRBJ1-6): EADIYQTPRYLVIGTGKKITLECSQTMGHDKMYWYQQDPGMELHLIHYSYGVNSTEKGDLSSESTVSRIRTEHFPLTLESARPSHTSQYLCASSEGTGTSYNSPLHFGNGTRLTVT.

This chain links TRBV7-6 with TRBJ2-2; possibly TRBD1 for D (5 bases). Trimming took off 4 bases at V and 0 bases at J, with 6 bases between the two ends. CDR3 length: 14 amino acids. Germline lookup yields CDR1 SGHVS and CDR2 FNYEAQ. The CDR3 spells CASSSTANTGELFF. The DNA for the CDR3 is TGTGCCAGCAGCTCGACAGCGAACACCGGGGAGCTGTTTTTT.

This chain uses TRBV25-1 with TRBJ1-5; D is undetermined. Trimming stripped 10 bases from V and 7 bases from J, with 8 bases between. Per germline, CDR1 MGHDK and CDR2 SYGVNS. CDR3 length: 10 amino acids. Here the CDR3 DNA reads TGTGCCACTTACCGCCAGCCCCAGCATTTT. It yields the protein CATYRQPQHF. Combining the CDR3 with reference TRBV25-1 and TRBJ1-5 gives the whole variable domain EADIYQTPRYLVIGTGKKITLECSQTMGHDKMYWYQQDPGMELHLIHYSYGVNSTEKGDLSSESTVSRIRTEHFPLTLESARPSHTSQYLCATYRQPQHFGDGTRLSIL.

The chain uses TRBV28 and TRBJ2-3, with TRBD2 matching 9 bases. CDR3 length: 16 residues. Trimming cost V 2 bases and J 1 base; bases outside gene matches: 4. Germline CDR1 is MDHEN and CDR2 is SYDVKM. CDR3 bases: TGTGCCAGCAGTTTAATGAAGCGGGAGGGCACAGATACGCAGTATTTT. It specifies CASSLMKREGTDTQYF.

This clone occurred once. V and J are TRBV2 and TRBJ2-5, with 8 positions matching TRBD2. This CDR3 has 16 residues. The J segment lost 2 bases and the V segment lost 3 bases, leaving 8 bases of the junction unmatched. Germline V gene data show CDR1 as SNHLY and CDR2 as FYNNEI. This CDR3 reads CASSDTGLGQQETQYF. Written as DNA, the CDR3 is TGTGCCAGCAGTGATACGGGACTAGGGCAACAAGAGACCCAGTACTTC.

V gene TRBV6-5 combines with J gene TRBJ2-7; TRBD1 matches 8 bases. This CDR3 has 16 amino acids. Germline V gene sequence: CDR1 MNHEY, CDR2 SVGAGI. With 2 bases clipped from V and 3 bases from J, the junction kept 9 bases outside the gene matches. CDR3 sequence (DNA): TGTGCCAGCAGTTACGAGACAGGGGACGGTTTCTACGAGCAGTACGTC. Its protein product is CASSYETGDGFYEQYV.

This clone showed up just a few times. This chain uses TRBV25-1 with TRBJ1-6, with D perhaps matching TRBD1 (6 bases). The CDR3 has 16 residues. V was cut by 0 bases and J by 7 bases, with 13 bases left in between. CDR1 is MGHDK and CDR2 is SYGVNS in the germline V gene. This chain's CDR3 is CASSEYSAGANSPLHF. CDR3 coding DNA: TGTGCCAGCAGTGAATATTCAGCAGGGGCAAATTCACCCCTCCACTTT.

The chain couples TRBV29-1 to TRBJ1-1; D possibly corresponds to TRBD1 (5 bases). V lost 5 bases and J lost 4, with 11 bases in between. The CDR3 spans 12 residues. CDR1 is SQVTM and CDR2 is ANQGSEA in the germline V gene. The CDR3 spells CSVRWGGTEAFF. Here the CDR3 DNA reads TGCAGCGTTCGTTGGGGGGGCACTGAAGCTTTCTTT.

The V call is TRBV28, the J call TRBJ2-6; D not certain. CDR1 is MDHEN and CDR2 is SYDVKM in the germline V gene. The CDR3 is 17 amino acids. V gave up 4 bases and J gave up 4 bases, with 17 bases separating them. The CDR3 sequence is CASSWAATPPGANVLTF. CDR3 in DNA: TGTGCCAGCAGTTGGGCCGCGACCCCCCCGGGGGCCAACGTCCTGACTTTC.

In its sample, this clone was seen a few times. This chain links TRBV2 with TRBJ1-4, with no clear D. The germline V gene encodes CDR1 SNHLY and CDR2 FYNNEI. The ends were cut back, 7 bases at V and 3 bases at J, with 18 bases in the middle. This CDR3 has 16 residues. CDR3 sequence reads: CASIELGGHSNEKLFF. CDR3 coding DNA: TGTGCCAGCATCGAGCTAGGAGGCCACTCTAATGAAAAACTGTTTTTT. The whole variable domain, filled in from reference TRBV2 and TRBJ1-4, reads EPEVTQTPSHQVTQMGQEVILRCVPISNHLYFYWYRQILGQKVEFLVSFYNNEISEKSEIFDDQFSVERPDGSNFTLKIRSTKLEDSAMYFCASIELGGHSNEKLFFGSGTQLSVL.